The clone carrying this TCR beta chain was found a few times. Antigen: not known. The data stem from a study of T cell repertoires in cytomegalovirus infection. TCRdb used MiXCR to reprocess the reads, holding one entry per CDR3 protein. Here the sample spans about 700,000 distinct CDR3 sequences, roughly 36% being singletons. This CDR3 comprises 15 residues. Germline V gene data show CDR1 as KGHSH and CDR2 as LQKENI. Germline trimming cut 3 bases from V and 7 bases from J; bases unmatched to any gene: 6. This receptor was obtained from a human donor in good health (CMV status not recorded). Some clones in this sample may be carry-over from other donors' samples. Material: cultured PBMCs, obtained from culture after CMV antigen stimulation. The V call is TRBV18, the J call TRBJ1-4; TRBD1 aligns across 9 bases. CDR3 sequence reads: CASSPGQGISEKLFF. The DNA for the CDR3 is TGTGCCAGCTCACCCGGACAGGGGATTTCTGAAAAACTGTTTTTT.